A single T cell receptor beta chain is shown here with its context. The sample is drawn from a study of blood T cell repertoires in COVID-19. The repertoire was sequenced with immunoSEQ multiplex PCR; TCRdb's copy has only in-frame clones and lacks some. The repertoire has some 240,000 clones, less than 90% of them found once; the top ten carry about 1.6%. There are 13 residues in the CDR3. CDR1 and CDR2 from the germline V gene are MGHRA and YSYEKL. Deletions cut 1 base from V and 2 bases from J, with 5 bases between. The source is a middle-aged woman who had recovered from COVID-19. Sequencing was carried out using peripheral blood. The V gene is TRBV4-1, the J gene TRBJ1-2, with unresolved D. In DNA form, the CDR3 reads TGCGCCAGCAGCCAAGTACGGAACTATGGCTACACCTTC. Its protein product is CASSQVRNYGYTF.